The subject of this entry is one TCR beta chain. V lost 5 bases and J lost 5; bases outside the gene matches: 10. This CDR3 spans 16 amino acids. The germline gives CDR1 MNHEY, CDR2 SMNVEV (reference sequence). Primers for the PCR totalled 60 Vbeta and 13 Jbeta. Data came from immunoSEQ multiplex PCR; TCRdb stores just in-frame clones and leaves some out. The data hold about 200,000 clones, with 65% to 90% observed a single time. The source of the sample is a study of cytomegalovirus exposure and HLA in healthy donors. About the research overall: For the roughly 370 genotyped donors, more than 65% fell within the Caucasian-associated ancestry cluster.

The sequence was collected from a woman in her 30s in good health and CMV-seronegative. The sequencing input was PBMCs. The V call is TRBV27, the J call TRBJ2-7, with 12 nucleotides matching TRBD1. CDR3 residues: CASSILRGQGAHEQYF. The CDR3, as DNA: TGTGCCAGCAGTATTCTCCGGGGACAGGGGGCCCACGAGCAGTACTTC.